This paragraph covers one TCR beta chain sequence. The data derive from a study of shared clonotypes between healthy human individuals. Profiling relied on immunoSEQ multiplex PCR, and the TCRdb table lists in-frame clones only, not all of them. Of 300,000 or so clones detected, around 74% appear once; the ten largest clones hold about a tenth. Germline lookup yields CDR1 KGHSH and CDR2 LQKENI. The CDR3 spans 15 residues. V shed 6 bases and J 1 base; nucleotides not matched to a gene: 6. The sequenced sample was memory CD4+ T cells sorted from blood. Subset denoted: CD45RA-negative fraction. This rearrangement joins TRBV18 to TRBJ1-5, with TRBD1 matching over 7 bases. The sequence was collected from a man aged 25 to 40 in good health. The CDR3 DNA sequence: TGTGCCAGCTCTTCTCAGGGGGACAGCAATCAGCCCCAGCATTTT. Its protein product is CASSSQGDSNQPQHF.